The rows below give T cell receptor beta chains drawn from one sample of a study of T-cell reconstitution after alpha-beta-depleted transplantation in children. A single record per CDR3 protein comes from TCRdb applying MiXCR to the PCR reads. This table holds around 600,000 distinct CDR3 sequences, 15% to 20% found once. The source was PBMCs from the stem cell graft donor, collected from the stem cell graft. The source of these receptors is a human donor who donated a stem cell graft to a child with acute myeloid leukemia. CDR3s include the opening cysteine and the closing phenylalanine or tryptophan. The D gene is left open where the match is weak. Rows give clone size only sometimes, using once, few, many, or a class for an expanded clone.

>TRBJ1-5|NA|TRBV7-9|NA
CASSSGVYQPQHF
TGTGCCAGCAGCTCAGGGGTGTATCAGCCCCAGCATTTT
>TRBJ1-1|NA|TRBV7-7|NA
CASSLAYNTEAFF
TGTGCCAGCAGCTTAGCGTATAACACTGAAGCTTTCTTT
>TRBJ1-1|NA|TRBV11-2|NA
CASSLGGAVNTEAFF
TGTGCCAGCAGCTTAGGTGGAGCCGTGAACACTGAAGCTTTCTTT
>TRBJ2-3|NA|TRBV12-3/TRBV12-4|NA
CASRRGGQLGTDTQYF
TGTGCCAGCAGACGGGGCGGGCAGCTAGGCACAGATACGCAGTATTTT
>TRBJ1-4|NA|TRBV20-1|many
CSAPGKQGEEKLFF
TGCAGTGCTCCTGGGAAGCAGGGCGAAGAAAAACTGTTTTTT
>TRBJ2-7|TRBD2|TRBV7-2|many
CASSSLAGVYEQYF
TGTGCCAGCAGCTCCTTAGCGGGGGTGTACGAGCAGTACTTC
>TRBJ2-1|TRBD2|TRBV7-2|many
CASSLRAGGPSYNEQFF
TGTGCCAGCAGCTTAAGGGCGGGGGGCCCCTCCTACAATGAGCAGTTCTTC
>TRBJ1-2|NA|TRBV12-3/TRBV12-4|many
CASTGGLGANGYTF
TGTGCCAGCACCGGAGGGCTGGGGGCGAATGGCTACACCTTC
>TRBJ2-3|TRBD2|TRBV20-1|many
CSPRLADLTDTQYF
TGCAGTCCGCGACTAGCGGACCTCACAGATACGCAGTATTTT
>TRBJ2-2|NA|TRBV2|few
CASGGGLNTGELFF
TGTGCCAGCGGGGGGGGCCTGAACACCGGGGAGCTGTTTTTT
>TRBJ1-6|NA|TRBV6-1|few
CASCRWTGEFYNSPLHF
TGTGCCAGCTGTCGCTGGACCGGAGAATTCTATAATTCACCCCTCCACTTT
>TRBJ2-1|NA|TRBV29-1|many
CSVEIIVDEQFF
TGCAGCGTTGAGATAATTGTAGATGAGCAGTTCTTC
>TRBJ1-1|NA|TRBV29-1|many
CSVEDPDREAFF
TGCAGCGTTGAAGATCCTGACAGGGAAGCTTTCTTT
>TRBJ2-1|TRBD2|TRBV20-1|many
CSASLAGWDNEQFF
TGCAGTGCTAGTCTAGCGGGGTGGGACAATGAGCAGTTCTTC
>TRBJ1-6|NA|TRBV7-2|NA
CASSLVKFSWSPLHF
TGTGCCAGCAGCTTAGTAAAGTTCTCGTGGTCACCCCTCCACTTT
>TRBJ2-2|NA|TRBV20-1|NA
CSARGGWRENTGELFF
TGCAGTGCTAGAGGGGGCTGGCGGGAGAACACCGGGGAGCTGTTTTTT
>TRBJ1-2|NA|TRBV30|NA
CAWSVQAIYGYTF
TGTGCCTGGAGTGTACAGGCCATCTATGGCTACACCTTC
>TRBJ1-1|NA|TRBV27|NA
CASRRTTQNTEAFF
TGTGCCAGCAGGCGAACAACCCAGAACACTGAAGCTTTCTTT
>TRBJ1-4|NA|TRBV20-1|NA
CSAAWGATNEKLFF
TGCAGTGCCGCCTGGGGGGCTACTAATGAAAAACTGTTTTTT
>TRBJ1-2|NA|TRBV11-3|few
CASSLGLGDLGYTF
TGTGCCAGCAGCTTAGGGTTGGGGGATTTGGGCTACACCTTC
>TRBJ1-5|NA|TRBV6-5|many
CASSPTSDQPQHF
TGTGCCAGCAGTCCTACCTCGGATCAGCCCCAGCATTTT
>TRBJ1-4|NA|TRBV7-2|many
CASSTRHREKLFF
TGTGCCAGCAGCACCCGACATCGTGAAAAACTGTTTTTT
>TRBJ1-2|NA|TRBV20-1|many
CSARDKVSGARFGYTF
TGCAGTGCTAGAGATAAGGTGTCAGGGGCCCGGTTTGGCTACACCTTC
>TRBJ2-5|TRBD2|TRBV28|few
CASSLGLDRRGETQYF
TGTGCCAGCAGTTTGGGTTTGGACCGGCGGGGGGAGACCCAGTACTTC
>TRBJ1-4|NA|TRBV9|few
CASSVEAGNEKLFF
TGTGCCAGCAGCGTAGAGGCAGGGAATGAAAAACTGTTTTTT
>TRBJ1-5|NA|TRBV12-3/TRBV12-4|many
CASSLQYDSNQPQHF
TGTGCCAGCAGTCTACAGTATGATAGCAATCAGCCCCAGCATTTT
>TRBJ1-1|TRBD1|TRBV5-1|NA
CASSLRTGPNTEAFF
TGCGCCAGCAGCCTCCGGACAGGGCCGAACACTGAAGCTTTCTTT
>TRBJ2-1|TRBD2|TRBV20-1|many
CSARAQRGGPYNEQFF
TGCAGTGCTAGAGCCCAGCGGGGGGGCCCCTACAATGAGCAGTTCTTC
>TRBJ2-3|TRBD1|TRBV5-1|NA
CASSLRGTGSTQYF
TGCGCCAGCAGCTTGAGAGGGACAGGGAGTACGCAGTATTTT
>TRBJ1-6|NA|TRBV7-9|NA
CASSFGRADSPLHF
TGTGCCAGCAGCTTCGGGCGAGCTGATTCACCCCTCCACTTT
>TRBJ1-1|NA|TRBV20-1|many
CSARRPPGYTEAFF
TGCAGTGCTCGCCGCCCCCCAGGGTACACTGAAGCTTTCTTT
>TRBJ1-6|TRBD1|TRBV15|NA
CATSRVFPGQNNSPLHF
TGTGCCACCAGCAGAGTTTTCCCGGGACAGAATAATTCACCCCTCCACTTT
>TRBJ2-3|TRBD1|TRBV25-1|NA
CATVYRGDTQYF
TGTGCCACGGTTTACAGGGGAGATACGCAGTATTTT
>TRBJ2-3|TRBD2|TRBV5-5|many
CASSLGGGAVDTQYF
TGTGCCAGCAGCTTGGGCGGGGGGGCCGTAGATACGCAGTATTTT
>TRBJ1-6|NA|TRBV7-2|many
CALFSGEYNSPLHF
TGTGCCCTTTTCTCAGGGGAATATAATTCACCCCTCCACTTT
>TRBJ1-3|NA|TRBV3-1|NA
CASSHGGGDTIYF
TGTGCCAGCAGCCACGGCGGCGGGGACACCATATATTTT
>TRBJ1-1|NA|TRBV20-1|NA
CSAARSLGGAFF
TGCAGTGCGGCCAGATCTTTAGGTGGGGCTTTCTTT
>TRBJ2-3|NA|TRBV9|few
CASSVVDSTDTQYF
TGTGCCAGCAGCGTAGTGGACAGCACAGATACGCAGTATTTT
>TRBJ2-1|TRBD1|TRBV7-9|many
CASSLQGANEQFF
TGTGCCAGCAGCTTACAGGGGGCCAATGAGCAGTTCTTC
>TRBJ2-2|TRBD1|TRBV20-1|many
CSASTGGGGELFF
TGCAGTGCTTCGACAGGGGGCGGCGGGGAGCTGTTTTTT
>TRBJ2-2|NA|TRBV24-1|NA
CATSDRGSGELFF
TGTGCCACCAGTGATCGTGGGTCCGGGGAGCTGTTTTTT
>TRBJ1-1|TRBD1|TRBV7-2|many
CASSSWTGGTEAFF
TGTGCCAGCAGCTCATGGACAGGGGGCACTGAAGCTTTCTTT
>TRBJ2-1|NA|TRBV12-3/TRBV12-4|few
CASSSSPLDIPEFF
TGTGCCAGCAGTTCCTCCCCTCTAGATATTCCTGAGTTCTTC
>TRBJ2-7|NA|TRBV12-3/TRBV12-4|few
CASSFGAGEQYF
TGTGCCAGCAGTTTCGGGGCGGGAGAGCAGTACTTC
>TRBJ2-3|TRBD2|TRBV12-3/TRBV12-4|few
CASSGLAGGLSTDTQYF
TGTGCCAGCAGTGGACTAGCGGGGGGCCTTAGCACAGATACGCAGTATTTT
>TRBJ1-5|TRBD1|TRBV29-1|few
CSVGDATGGGQPQHF
TGCAGCGTTGGAGACGCTACAGGGGGCGGCCAGCCCCAGCATTTT
>TRBJ1-1|TRBD1|TRBV20-1|many
CSARASRTGGRAFF
TGCAGTGCTAGAGCTTCAAGGACAGGAGGTCGAGCTTTCTTT
>TRBJ1-1|TRBD1|TRBV20-1|few
CSAIVPAGGLREAFF
TGCAGTGCCATAGTCCCCGCAGGGGGCCTGAGGGAAGCTTTCTTT
>TRBJ2-1|NA|TRBV7-2|few
CASSLTPLRGEQFF
TGTGCCAGCAGCTTGACACCCTTACGAGGTGAGCAGTTCTTC
>TRBJ2-1|NA|TRBV27|few
CASSEGDPANEQFF
TGTGCCAGCAGCGAAGGGGACCCCGCCAATGAGCAGTTCTTC
>TRBJ1-1|NA|TRBV4-2|NA
CASSLGTSGSEAFF
TGTGCCAGCAGCCTCGGGACCTCCGGCTCTGAAGCTTTCTTT
>TRBJ2-5|NA|TRBV25-1|NA
CASSEYRIHGTLLNLETQYF
TGTGCCAGCAGTGAATATCGTATACACGGAACACTCCTCAATCTAGAGACCCAGTACTTC
>TRBJ2-1|NA|TRBV7-3|many
CASSLNKYNEQFF
TGTGCCAGCAGCTTAAATAAGTACAATGAGCAGTTCTTC
>TRBJ2-4|NA|TRBV12-3/TRBV12-4|few
CASSFGPGDPIQYF
TGTGCCAGCAGTTTCGGTCCGGGGGACCCAATTCAGTACTTC
>TRBJ1-2|NA|TRBV29-1|many
CSVEQGNYGYTF
TGCAGCGTTGAACAAGGGAACTATGGCTACACCTTC
>TRBJ2-1|TRBD1|TRBV6-5|many
CASSRTGTGYNEQFF
TGTGCCAGCAGTCGTACCGGGACAGGATACAATGAGCAGTTCTTC
>TRBJ2-3|TRBD1|TRBV20-1|many
CSPGTAHTDTQYF
TGCAGTCCAGGGACAGCCCACACAGATACGCAGTATTTT
>TRBJ2-2|TRBD2|TRBV5-6|NA
CASSPSGGGTGELFF
TGTGCCAGCAGCCCTAGCGGGGGCGGCACCGGGGAGCTGTTTTTT
>TRBJ2-3|TRBD1|TRBV24-1|few
CATSGPTGVRGTDTQYF
TGTGCCACCAGTGGTCCGACAGGGGTTCGGGGCACAGATACGCAGTATTTT